This T cell receptor beta chain was found in a study of control samples from healthy donors and cancer patients. Trimming stripped 2 bases from V and 5 bases from J, with 7 bases between. Germline V gene sequence: CDR1 SGHTA, CDR2 FQGNSA. The CDR3 covers 13 residues. TCRdb keeps only in-frame clones here, not all; method: immunoSEQ multiplex PCR. The sample consists of some 140,000 clones, around nine tenths of them appearing once. The chain combines TRBV7-2 with TRBJ1-5, with D unclear. This sequence originates from a young man in good health. The specimen sequenced was blood. CDR3 residues: CASSLSSDQPQHF. The CDR3 DNA is TGTGCCAGCAGCTTATCCAGTGATCAGCCCCAGCATTTT.